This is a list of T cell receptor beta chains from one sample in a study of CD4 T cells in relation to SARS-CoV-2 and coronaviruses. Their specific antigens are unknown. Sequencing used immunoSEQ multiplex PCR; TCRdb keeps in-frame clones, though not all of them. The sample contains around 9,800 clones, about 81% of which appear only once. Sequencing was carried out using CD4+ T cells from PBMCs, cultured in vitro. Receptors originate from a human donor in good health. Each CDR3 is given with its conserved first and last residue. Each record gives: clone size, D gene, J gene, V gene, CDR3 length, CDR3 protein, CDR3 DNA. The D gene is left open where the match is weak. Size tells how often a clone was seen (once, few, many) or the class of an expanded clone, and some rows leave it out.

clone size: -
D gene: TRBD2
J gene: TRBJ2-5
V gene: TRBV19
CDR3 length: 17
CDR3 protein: CASSIGLAGGTGETQYF
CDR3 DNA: TGTGCCAGTAGTATAGGACTAGCGGGAGGGACGGGAGAGACCCAGTACTTC

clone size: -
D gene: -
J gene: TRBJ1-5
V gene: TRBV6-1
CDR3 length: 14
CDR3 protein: CASSEPSGDQPQHF
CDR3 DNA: TGTGCCAGCAGTGAACCGTCCGGGGATCAGCCCCAGCATTTT

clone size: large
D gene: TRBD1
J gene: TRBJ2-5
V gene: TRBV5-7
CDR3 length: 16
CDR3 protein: CASSLGTGPIGETQYF
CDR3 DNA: TGTGCCAGCAGCTTGGGGACAGGCCCGATTGGGGAGACCCAGTACTTC

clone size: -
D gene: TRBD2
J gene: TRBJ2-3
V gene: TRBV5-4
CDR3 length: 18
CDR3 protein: CASSRPGLAGGPADTQYF
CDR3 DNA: TGTGCCAGCAGCCGCCCGGGACTAGCGGGGGGGCCGGCAGATACGCAGTATTTT

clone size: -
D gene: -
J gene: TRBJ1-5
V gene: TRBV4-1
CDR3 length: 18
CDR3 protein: CASSQERNIGLQNQPQHF
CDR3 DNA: TGCGCCAGCAGCCAAGAGCGCAACATCGGACTCCAAAATCAGCCCCAGCATTTT

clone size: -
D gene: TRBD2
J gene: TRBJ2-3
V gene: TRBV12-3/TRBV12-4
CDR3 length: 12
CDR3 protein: CASSRSGGTQYF
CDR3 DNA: TGTGCCAGCAGCCGGTCGGGGGGTACGCAGTATTTT

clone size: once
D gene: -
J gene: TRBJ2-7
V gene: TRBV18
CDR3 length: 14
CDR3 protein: CASSPRQGRDEQYF
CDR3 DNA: TGTGCCAGCTCACCCCGGCAGGGGAGGGACGAGCAGTACTTC

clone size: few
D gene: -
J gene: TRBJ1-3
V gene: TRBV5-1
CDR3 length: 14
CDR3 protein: CASSLAGLGNTIYF
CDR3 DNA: TGCGCCAGCAGCTTGGCAGGGCTTGGAAACACCATATATTTT

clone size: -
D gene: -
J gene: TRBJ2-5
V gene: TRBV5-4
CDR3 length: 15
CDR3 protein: CASSFKGGAGETQYF
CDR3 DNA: TGTGCCAGCAGCTTTAAAGGGGGGGCTGGGGAGACCCAGTACTTC

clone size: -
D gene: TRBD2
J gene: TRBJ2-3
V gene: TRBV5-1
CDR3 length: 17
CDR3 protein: CASSLVSGTSGRDTQYF
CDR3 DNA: TGCGCCAGCAGCTTGGTCTCCGGGACTAGCGGGAGGGATACGCAGTATTTT

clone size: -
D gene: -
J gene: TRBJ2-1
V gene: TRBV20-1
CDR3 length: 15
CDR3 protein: CSASRQGRNDNEQFF
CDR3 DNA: TGCAGTGCTAGTCGCCAGGGACGGAACGACAATGAGCAGTTCTTC

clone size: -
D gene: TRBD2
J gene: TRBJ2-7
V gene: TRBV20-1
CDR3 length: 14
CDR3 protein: CSASQASGGYEQYF
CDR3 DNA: TGCAGTGCTAGTCAGGCTAGCGGGGGGTACGAGCAGTACTTC

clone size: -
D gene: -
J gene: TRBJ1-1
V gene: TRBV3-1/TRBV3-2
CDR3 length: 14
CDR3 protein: CASSQDWWNTEAFF
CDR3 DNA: TGTGCCAGCAGCCAAGATTGGTGGAACACTGAAGCTTTCTTT

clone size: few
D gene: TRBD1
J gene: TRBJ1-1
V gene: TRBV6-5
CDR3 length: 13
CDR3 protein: CASSYPRTGEAFF
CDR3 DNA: TGTGCCAGCAGTTACCCTCGGACAGGTGAAGCTTTCTTT

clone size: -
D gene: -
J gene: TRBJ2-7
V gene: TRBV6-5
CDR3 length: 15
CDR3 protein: CASSYSGGPAAEQYF
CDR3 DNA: TGTGCCAGCAGTTACTCAGGAGGACCAGCCGCCGAGCAGTACTTC

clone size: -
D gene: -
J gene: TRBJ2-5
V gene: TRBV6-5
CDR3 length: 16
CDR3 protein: CASSLSRSTDPKTQYF
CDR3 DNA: TGTGCCAGCAGTTTATCCCGCTCCACCGACCCGAAGACCCAGTACTTC

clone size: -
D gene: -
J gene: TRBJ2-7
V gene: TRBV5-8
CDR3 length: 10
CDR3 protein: CASSLHEQYF
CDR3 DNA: TGTGCCAGCAGCTTGCACGAGCAGTACTTC

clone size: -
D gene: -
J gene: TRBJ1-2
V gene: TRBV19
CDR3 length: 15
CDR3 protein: CASSKPLRQVYGYTF
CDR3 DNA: TGTGCCAGTAGTAAACCCCTAAGACAGGTCTATGGCTACACCTTC

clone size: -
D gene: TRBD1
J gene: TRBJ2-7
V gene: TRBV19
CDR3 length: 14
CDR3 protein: CASSILGQSYEQYF
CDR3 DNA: TGTGCCAGTAGTATACTGGGACAGTCCTACGAGCAGTACTTC

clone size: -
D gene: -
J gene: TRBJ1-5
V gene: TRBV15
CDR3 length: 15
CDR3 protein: CATSRDRRFNGAQHF
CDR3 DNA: TGTGCCACCAGCAGAGATCGGCGGTTCAATGGAGCCCAGCATTTT

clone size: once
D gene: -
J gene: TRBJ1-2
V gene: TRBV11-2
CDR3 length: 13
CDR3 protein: CASSFTGAYGYTF
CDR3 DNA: TGTGCCAGCAGCTTTACGGGCGCCTATGGCTACACCTTC

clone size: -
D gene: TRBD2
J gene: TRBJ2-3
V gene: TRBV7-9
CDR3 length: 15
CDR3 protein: CASSPDSGITDTQYF
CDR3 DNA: TGTGCCAGCAGCCCCGACAGCGGGATCACAGATACGCAGTATTTT

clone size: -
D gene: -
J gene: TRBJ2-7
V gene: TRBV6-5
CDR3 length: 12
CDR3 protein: CASTGYSYEQYF
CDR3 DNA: TGTGCCAGCACAGGCTACTCCTACGAGCAGTACTTC

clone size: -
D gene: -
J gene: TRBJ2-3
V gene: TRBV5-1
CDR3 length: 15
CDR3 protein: CASSPLQSGTDTQYF
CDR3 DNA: TGCGCCAGCAGCCCCCTCCAGTCAGGCACAGATACGCAGTATTTT

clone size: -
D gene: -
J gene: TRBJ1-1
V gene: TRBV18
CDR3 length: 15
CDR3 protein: CASSPPGQTNTEAFF
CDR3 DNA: TGTGCCAGCTCACCCCCGGGACAAACGAACACTGAAGCTTTCTTT

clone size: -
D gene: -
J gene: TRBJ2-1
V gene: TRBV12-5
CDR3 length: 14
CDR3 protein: CASGLGNFYNEQFF
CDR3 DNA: TGTGCTAGTGGTTTGGGGAATTTCTACAATGAGCAGTTCTTC

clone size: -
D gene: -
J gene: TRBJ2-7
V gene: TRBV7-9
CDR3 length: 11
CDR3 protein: CASSRGYEQYF
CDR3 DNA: TGTGCCAGCAGCCGAGGCTACGAGCAGTACTTC

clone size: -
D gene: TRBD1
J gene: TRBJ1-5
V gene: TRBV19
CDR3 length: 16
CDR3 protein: CASSTPRGSSNQPQHF
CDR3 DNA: TGTGCCAGTAGCACTCCCAGGGGGTCCAGCAATCAGCCCCAGCATTTT

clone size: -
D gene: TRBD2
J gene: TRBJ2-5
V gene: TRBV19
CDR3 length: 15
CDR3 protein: CASSIGLADQETQYF
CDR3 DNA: TGTGCCAGTAGTATAGGGCTAGCGGATCAAGAGACCCAGTACTTC

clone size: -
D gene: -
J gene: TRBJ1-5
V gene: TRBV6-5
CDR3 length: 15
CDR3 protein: CASSPTGHSNQPQHF
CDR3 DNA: TGTGCCAGCAGCCCAACCGGTCATAGCAATCAGCCCCAGCATTTT